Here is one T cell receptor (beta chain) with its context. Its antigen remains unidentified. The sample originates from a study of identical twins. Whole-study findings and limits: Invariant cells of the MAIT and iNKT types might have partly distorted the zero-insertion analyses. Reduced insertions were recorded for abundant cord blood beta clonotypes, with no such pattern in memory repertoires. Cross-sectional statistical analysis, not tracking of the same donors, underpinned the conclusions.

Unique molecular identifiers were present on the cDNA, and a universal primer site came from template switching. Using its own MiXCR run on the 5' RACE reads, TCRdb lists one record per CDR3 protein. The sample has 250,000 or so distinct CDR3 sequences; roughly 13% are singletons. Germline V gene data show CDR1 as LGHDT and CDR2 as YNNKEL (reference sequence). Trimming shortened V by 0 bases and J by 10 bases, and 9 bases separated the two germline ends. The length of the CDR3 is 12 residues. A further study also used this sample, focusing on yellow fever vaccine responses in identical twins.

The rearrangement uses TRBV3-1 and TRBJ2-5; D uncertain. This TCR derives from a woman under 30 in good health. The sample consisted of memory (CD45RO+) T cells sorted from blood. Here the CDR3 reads CASSQDLRVQYF. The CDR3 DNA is TGTGCCAGCAGCCAAGATTTAAGGGTCCAGTACTTC.